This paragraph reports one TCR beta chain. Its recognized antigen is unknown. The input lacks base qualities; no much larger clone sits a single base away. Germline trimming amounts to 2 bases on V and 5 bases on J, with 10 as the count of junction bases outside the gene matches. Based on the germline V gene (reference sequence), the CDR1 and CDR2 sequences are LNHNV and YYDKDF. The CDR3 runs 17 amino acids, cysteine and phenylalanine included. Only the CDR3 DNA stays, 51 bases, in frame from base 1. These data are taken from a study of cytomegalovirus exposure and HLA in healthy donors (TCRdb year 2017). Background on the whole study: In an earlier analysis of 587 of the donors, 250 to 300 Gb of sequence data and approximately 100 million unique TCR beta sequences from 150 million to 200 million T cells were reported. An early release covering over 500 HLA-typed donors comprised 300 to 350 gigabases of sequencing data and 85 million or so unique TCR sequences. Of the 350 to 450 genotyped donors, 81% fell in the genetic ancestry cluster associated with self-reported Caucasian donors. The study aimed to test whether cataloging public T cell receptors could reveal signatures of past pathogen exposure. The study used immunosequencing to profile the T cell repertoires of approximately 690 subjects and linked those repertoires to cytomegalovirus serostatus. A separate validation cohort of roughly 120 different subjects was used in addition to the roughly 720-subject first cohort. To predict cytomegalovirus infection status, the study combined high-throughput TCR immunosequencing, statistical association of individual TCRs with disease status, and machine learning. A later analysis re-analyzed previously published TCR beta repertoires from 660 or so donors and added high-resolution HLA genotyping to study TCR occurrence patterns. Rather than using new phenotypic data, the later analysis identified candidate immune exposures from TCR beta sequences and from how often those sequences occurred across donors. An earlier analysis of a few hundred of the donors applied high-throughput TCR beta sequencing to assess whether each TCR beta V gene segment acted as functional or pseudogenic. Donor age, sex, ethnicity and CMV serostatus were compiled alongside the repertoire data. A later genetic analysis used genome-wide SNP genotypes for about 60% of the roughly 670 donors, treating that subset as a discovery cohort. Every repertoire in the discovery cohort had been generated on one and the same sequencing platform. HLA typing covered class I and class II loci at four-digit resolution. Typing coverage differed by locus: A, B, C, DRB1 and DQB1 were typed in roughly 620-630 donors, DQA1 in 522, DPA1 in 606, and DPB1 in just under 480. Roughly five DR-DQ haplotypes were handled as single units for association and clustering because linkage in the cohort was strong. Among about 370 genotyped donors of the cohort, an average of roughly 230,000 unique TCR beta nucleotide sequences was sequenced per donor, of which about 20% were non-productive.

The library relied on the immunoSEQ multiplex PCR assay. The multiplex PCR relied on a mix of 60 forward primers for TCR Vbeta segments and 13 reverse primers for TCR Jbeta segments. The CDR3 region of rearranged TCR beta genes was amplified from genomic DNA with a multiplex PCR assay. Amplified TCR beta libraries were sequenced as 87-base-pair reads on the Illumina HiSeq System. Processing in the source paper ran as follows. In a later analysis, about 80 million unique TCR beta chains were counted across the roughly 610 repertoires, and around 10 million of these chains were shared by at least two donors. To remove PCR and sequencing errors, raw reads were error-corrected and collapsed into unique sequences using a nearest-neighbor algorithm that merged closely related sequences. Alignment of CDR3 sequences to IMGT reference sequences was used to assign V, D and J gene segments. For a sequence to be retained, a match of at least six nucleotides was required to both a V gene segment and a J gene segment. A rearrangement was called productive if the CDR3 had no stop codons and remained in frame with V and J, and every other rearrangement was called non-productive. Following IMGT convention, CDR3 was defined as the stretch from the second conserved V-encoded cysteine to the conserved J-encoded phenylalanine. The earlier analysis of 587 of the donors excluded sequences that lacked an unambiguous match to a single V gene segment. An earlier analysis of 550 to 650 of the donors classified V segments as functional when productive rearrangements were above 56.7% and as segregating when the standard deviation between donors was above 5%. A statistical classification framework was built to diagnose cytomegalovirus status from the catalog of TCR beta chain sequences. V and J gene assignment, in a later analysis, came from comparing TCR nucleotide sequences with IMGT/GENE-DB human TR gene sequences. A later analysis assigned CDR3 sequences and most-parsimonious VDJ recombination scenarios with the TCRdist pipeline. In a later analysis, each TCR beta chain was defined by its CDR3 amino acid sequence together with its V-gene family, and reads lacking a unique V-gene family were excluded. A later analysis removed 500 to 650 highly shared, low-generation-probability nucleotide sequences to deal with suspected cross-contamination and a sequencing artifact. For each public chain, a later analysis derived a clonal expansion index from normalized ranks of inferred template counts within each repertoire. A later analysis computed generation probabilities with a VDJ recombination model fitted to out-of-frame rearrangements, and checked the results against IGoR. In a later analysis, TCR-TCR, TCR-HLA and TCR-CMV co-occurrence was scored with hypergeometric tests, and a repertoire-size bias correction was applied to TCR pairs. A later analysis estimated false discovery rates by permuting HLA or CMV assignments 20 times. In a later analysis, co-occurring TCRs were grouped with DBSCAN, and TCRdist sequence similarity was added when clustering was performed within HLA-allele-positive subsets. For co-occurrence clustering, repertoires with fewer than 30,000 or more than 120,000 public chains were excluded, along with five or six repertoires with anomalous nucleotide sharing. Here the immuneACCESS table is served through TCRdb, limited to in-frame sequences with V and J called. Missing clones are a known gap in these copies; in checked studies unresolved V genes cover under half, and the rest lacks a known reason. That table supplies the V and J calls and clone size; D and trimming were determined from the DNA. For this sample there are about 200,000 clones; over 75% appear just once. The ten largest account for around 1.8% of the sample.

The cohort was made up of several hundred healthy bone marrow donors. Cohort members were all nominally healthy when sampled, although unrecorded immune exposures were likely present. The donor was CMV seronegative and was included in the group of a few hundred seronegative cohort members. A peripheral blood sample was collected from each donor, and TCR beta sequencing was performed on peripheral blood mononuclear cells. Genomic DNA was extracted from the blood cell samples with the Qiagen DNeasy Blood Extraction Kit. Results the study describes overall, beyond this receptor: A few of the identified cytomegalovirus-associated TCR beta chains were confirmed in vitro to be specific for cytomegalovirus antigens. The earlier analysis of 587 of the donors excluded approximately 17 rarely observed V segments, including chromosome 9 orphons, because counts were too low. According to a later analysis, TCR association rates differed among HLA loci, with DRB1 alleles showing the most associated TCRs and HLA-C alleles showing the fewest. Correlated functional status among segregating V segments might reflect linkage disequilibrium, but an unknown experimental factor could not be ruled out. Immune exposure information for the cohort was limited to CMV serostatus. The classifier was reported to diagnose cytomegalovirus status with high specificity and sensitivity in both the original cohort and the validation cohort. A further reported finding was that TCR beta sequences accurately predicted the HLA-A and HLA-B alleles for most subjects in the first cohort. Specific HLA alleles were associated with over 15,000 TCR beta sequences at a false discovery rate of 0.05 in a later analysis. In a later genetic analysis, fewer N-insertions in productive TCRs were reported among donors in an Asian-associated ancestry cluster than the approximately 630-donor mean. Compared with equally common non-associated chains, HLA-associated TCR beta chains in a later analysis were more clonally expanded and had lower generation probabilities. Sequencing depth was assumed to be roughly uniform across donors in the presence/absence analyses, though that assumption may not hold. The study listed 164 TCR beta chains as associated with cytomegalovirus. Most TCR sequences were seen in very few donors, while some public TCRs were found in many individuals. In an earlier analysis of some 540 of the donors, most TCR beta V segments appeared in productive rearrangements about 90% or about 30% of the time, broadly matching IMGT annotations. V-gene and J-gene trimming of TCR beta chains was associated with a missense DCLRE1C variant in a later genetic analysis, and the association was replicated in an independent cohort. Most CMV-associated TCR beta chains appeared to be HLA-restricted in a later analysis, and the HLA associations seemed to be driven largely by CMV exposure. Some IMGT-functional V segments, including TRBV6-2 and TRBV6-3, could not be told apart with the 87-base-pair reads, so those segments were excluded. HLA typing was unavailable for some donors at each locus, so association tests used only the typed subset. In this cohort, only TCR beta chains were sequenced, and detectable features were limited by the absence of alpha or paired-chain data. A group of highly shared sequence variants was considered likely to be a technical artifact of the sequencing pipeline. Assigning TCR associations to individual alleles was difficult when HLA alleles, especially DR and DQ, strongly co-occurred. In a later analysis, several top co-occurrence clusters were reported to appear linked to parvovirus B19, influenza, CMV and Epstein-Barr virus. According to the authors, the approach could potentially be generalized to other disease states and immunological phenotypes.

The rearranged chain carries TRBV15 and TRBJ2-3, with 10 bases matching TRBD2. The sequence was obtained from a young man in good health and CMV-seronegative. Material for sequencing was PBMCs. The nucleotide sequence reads TGTGCCACCAGCAGATCAGGGACTAGCGCCGAGCGAGATACGCAGTATTTT. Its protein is CATSRSGTSAERDTQYF.